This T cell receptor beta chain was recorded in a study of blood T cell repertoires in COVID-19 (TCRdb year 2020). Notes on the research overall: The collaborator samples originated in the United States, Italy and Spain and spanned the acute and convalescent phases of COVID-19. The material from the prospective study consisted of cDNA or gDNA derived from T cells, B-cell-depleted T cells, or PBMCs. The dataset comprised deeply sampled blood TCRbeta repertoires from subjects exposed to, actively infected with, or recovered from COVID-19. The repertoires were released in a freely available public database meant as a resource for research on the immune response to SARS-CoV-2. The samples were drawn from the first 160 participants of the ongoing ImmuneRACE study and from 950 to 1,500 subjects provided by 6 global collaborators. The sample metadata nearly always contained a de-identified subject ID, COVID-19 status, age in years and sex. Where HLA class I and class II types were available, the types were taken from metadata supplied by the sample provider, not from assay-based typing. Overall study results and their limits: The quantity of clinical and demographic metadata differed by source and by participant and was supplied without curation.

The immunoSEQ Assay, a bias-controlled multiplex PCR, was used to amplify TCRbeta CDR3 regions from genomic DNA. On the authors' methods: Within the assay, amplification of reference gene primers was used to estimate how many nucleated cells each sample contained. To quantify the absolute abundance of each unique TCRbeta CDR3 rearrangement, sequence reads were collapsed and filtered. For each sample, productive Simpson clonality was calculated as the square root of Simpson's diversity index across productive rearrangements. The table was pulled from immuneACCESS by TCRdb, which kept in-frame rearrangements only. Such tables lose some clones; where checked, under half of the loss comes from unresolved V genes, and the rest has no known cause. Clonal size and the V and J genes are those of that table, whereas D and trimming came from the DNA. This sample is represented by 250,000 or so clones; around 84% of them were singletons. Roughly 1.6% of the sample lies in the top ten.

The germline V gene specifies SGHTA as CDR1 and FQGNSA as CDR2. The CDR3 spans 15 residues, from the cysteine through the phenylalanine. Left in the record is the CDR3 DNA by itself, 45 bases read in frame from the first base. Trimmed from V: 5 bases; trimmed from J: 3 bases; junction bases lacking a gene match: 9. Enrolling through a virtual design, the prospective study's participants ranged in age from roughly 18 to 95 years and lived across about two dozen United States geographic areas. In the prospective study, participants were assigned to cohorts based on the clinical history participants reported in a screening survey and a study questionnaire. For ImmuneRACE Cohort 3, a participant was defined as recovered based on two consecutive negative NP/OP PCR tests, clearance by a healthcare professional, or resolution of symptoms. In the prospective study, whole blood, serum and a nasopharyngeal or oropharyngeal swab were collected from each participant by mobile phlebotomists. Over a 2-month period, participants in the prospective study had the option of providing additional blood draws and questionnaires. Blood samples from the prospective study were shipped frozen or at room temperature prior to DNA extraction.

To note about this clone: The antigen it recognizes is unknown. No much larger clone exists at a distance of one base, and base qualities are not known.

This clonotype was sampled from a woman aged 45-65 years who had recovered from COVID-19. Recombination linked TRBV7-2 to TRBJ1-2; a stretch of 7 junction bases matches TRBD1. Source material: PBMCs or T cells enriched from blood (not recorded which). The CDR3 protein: CASSSTGAAYYGYTF. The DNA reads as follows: TGTGCCAGCAGCAGTACAGGGGCCGCCTACTATGGCTACACCTTC.